The T cell receptor (beta chain) described here comes from a study of T-cell memory formation after mild COVID-19. Turning to the study itself: Largely donor-specific sequence clusters came from a couple of donors.

Points on this clonotype: What it recognizes is unknown.

TCRdb reprocessed the 5' RACE reads via MiXCR and lists one record per CDR3 protein. The table shows 550,000 to 700,000 distinct CDR3 sequences, with 17% occurring only once. The CDR3 is made up of 16 amino acids. Per the germline V gene, CDR1 is MNHEY and CDR2 is SVGAGI. J lost 4 bases, V lost 4 bases, and 10 bases had no gene match. Study-level findings and limits: The study found contracting CD4+ clones mainly in CM and EM and contracting CD8+ clones in EMRA. Pre-infection memory harbored some responding clones, suggesting cross-reactive memory joined.

V is TRBV6-5 and J is TRBJ1-1; 9 bases match TRBD1. Sequencing input: PBMCs or a T cell subset sorted from them (not recorded which). The receptor was isolated from an adult woman who had mild COVID-19 (a few samples of this study predate the infection). Cell type and time point are not known. The chain's CDR3 is CASSSRTGTGSTEAFF. The CDR3 region has the DNA TGTGCCAGCAGTTCCAGGACCGGGACAGGGAGCACTGAAGCTTTCTTT.